This T cell receptor (beta chain) stems from a study of spatial heterogeneity in lung cancer. About the study: Each time, sequencing found more beta-chain sequences than alpha-chain sequences. The library had UMIs, and each TCR and UMI pair averaged more than ten raw reads. Study results and caveats: In blood, ubiquitous expanded tumor TCRs appeared more at resection than follow-up.

About this clonotype itself: The antigen is undetermined.

Using its own MiXCR run on the 5' RACE reads, TCRdb lists one record per CDR3 protein. The sample records roughly 80,000 distinct CDR3 sequences, roughly 8% being singletons. Time point here: sample taken at primary tumor resection. The donors were 72 patients with non-small cell lung cancer that was early-stage and untreated. V shed 2 bases and J shed 6 bases, with 16 bases lying between them. There are 15 residues in the CDR3. Germline V gene sequence: CDR1 DFQATT, CDR2 SNEGSKA (reference sequence). Sequencing used PBMCs, obtained at surgery. The source of this sequence is a male donor with early-stage non-small cell lung cancer. The chain links TRBV20-1 to TRBJ1-4, with D perhaps matching TRBD1 (5 bases). CDR3 loop: CSARPTSGRDEKLFF. The CDR3 DNA is TGCAGTGCTAGACCAACCTCAGGGCGGGATGAAAAACTGTTTTTT.